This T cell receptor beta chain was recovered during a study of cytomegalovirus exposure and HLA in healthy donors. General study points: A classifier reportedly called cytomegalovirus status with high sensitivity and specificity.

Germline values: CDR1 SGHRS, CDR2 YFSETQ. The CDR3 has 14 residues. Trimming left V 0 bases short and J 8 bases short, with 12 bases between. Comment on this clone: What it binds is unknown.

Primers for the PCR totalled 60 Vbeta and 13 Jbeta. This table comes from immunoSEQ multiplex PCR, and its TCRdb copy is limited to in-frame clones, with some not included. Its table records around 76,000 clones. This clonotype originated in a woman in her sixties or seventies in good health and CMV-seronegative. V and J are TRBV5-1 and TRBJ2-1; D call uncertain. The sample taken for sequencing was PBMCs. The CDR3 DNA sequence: TGCGCCAGCAGCTTGGATGCTAGTTTTTATGAGCAGTTCTTC. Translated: CASSLDASFYEQFF.